Presented here are 18 T cell receptor beta chains from one specimen sequenced in a study of technical replicates of blood from several donors. Clones were read by immunoSEQ multiplex PCR, and TCRdb kept only the in-frame ones, dropping some. The repertoire holds around 53,000 clones, with roughly nine tenths as singletons. The sequenced material came from PBMCs. The receptors were sampled from a human donor in good health. Some clones in this sample may be carry-over from other donors' samples.

V and J are TRBV2 and TRBJ1-1, with D possibly matching TRBD1 (5 bases). Germline V gene sequence: CDR1 SNHLY, CDR2 FYNNEI. V was clipped by 8 bases and J by 0 bases, with 10 bases between them. This CDR3 has 13 amino acids. CDR3 bases: TGTGCCAGCGGTGCAGGGATGAACACTGAAGCTTTCTTT. It translates to CASGAGMNTEAFF.

The J gene is TRBJ2-1, the V gene TRBV5-6; possibly TRBD2 for D (5 bases). The CDR3 contains 12 residues. Per the germline V gene, CDR1 is SGHDT and CDR2 is YYEEEE. V lost 1 base and J 8 bases, leaving 7 bases between the germline ends. In DNA form, the CDR3 reads TGTGCCAGCAGCTTGACTAGGTATGAGCAGTTCTTC. This codes for CASSLTRYEQFF.

The chain is built from TRBV4-3 and TRBJ2-2; TRBD1 matches at 9 bases. V lost 4 bases, J lost 4 bases, and 7 bases stayed unmatched. Germline assignment: CDR1 LGHNA and CDR2 YSLEER. This CDR3 has 16 residues. The CDR3 DNA reads TGCGCCAGCAGCCGCCTCCCGGGACAGGGCACCGGGGAGCTGTTTTTT. Protein product: CASSRLPGQGTGELFF.

The gene calls are TRBV27 and TRBJ1-1; the D gene is possibly TRBD1 (5 bases). The CDR3 runs to 15 residues. Germline lookup yields CDR1 MNHEY and CDR2 SMNVEV (reference sequence). Trimming pared 5 bases from V and 2 bases from J, leaving 15 bases between. The CDR3 protein is CASSPLGGGNTEAFF. As DNA, the CDR3 is TGTGCCAGCAGTCCATTGGGGGGTGGCAACACTGAAGCTTTCTTT.

The chain has TRBV7-8 and TRBJ2-7; D is uncertain. The CDR3 length is 13 residues. Germline-derived CDR1 and CDR2 are SGHVS and FQNEAQ. Trimming removed 0 bases at V and 5 bases at J, with 8 bases between. Here the CDR3 DNA reads TGTGCCAGCAGCTTAGCGAGGCGGAACGAGCAGTACTTC. As protein: CASSLARRNEQYF.

This clone was seen a handful of times. This chain links TRBV21-1 with TRBJ2-7; TRBD1 is taken as the D call from the table, unchecked against the DNA. TRBV21-1 is a known pseudogene. The CDR3 is made up of 19 amino acids. The CDR3 is CASSKAGRQGIDCSYEQYF. The DNA for the CDR3 is TGTGCCAGCAGCAAAGCGGGTCGGCAGGGGATCGATTGCTCCTACGAGCAGTACTTC.

The chain has TRBV27 and TRBJ2-3, with unresolved D. The CDR3 totals 14 residues. Trimming stripped 5 bases from V and 2 bases from J, with 11 bases between. Germline assignment: CDR1 MNHEY and CDR2 SMNVEV (reference sequence). In nucleotides, the CDR3 is TGTGCCAGCAGTCCCACCACTAACACAGATACGCAGTATTTT. Encoded protein: CASSPTTNTDTQYF.

The chain is built from TRBV5-4 and TRBJ1-1; TRBD1 aligns across 10 bases. V lost 2 bases and J lost 3; bases outside the gene matches: 4. CDR1 is SGHNT and CDR2 is YYREEE in the germline V gene (reference sequence). There are 15 residues in the CDR3. The CDR3 here is CASSFGGQGDTEAFF. The CDR3 DNA follows: TGTGCCAGCAGCTTTGGTGGACAGGGGGACACTGAAGCTTTCTTT.

The chain carries TRBV7-2 and TRBJ1-5; D unresolved. The CDR3 sequence is 16 residues long. Between the trimmed V and J ends, which lost 0 bases and 1 base, there was a span of 10 bases. The germline V gene encodes CDR1 SGHTA and CDR2 FQGNSA. Here the CDR3 DNA reads TGTGCCAGCAGCTTAGCGCTGTCCGGGAGCAATCAGCCCCAGCATTTT. Amino acids: CASSLALSGSNQPQHF.

The CDR3 sequence: CAISESGQGTAPLHF. The CDR3 region has the DNA TGTGCCATCAGTGAGTCGGGACAGGGAACCGCACCCCTCCACTTT. V usage is TRBV10-3 and J usage is TRBJ1-6; 9 bases agree with TRBD1. Losses at the gene ends were 0 bases for V and 11 bases for J; bases not matched to a gene: 5. The CDR3 runs to 15 residues. Per germline, CDR1 ENHRY and CDR2 SYGVKD.

This chain uses TRBV5-1 with TRBJ2-3; TRBD2 matches 7 bases. The junction had 2 bases not matched to a gene; V was cut back by 4 bases and J by 0 bases. The germline gives CDR1 SGHRS, CDR2 YFSETQ. The CDR3 totals 14 residues. Written as DNA, the CDR3 is TGCGCCAGCAGCCAAGCGGGGAGCACAGATACGCAGTATTTT. Translated: CASSQAGSTDTQYF.

This clone has just a few counts. V and J are TRBV6-1 and TRBJ2-3; 12 nucleotides line up with TRBD2. There are 15 residues in the CDR3. Germline CDR1 MNHNS, CDR2 SASEGT. The J segment lost 4 bases and the V segment lost 2 bases, leaving 1 base of the junction unmatched. The CDR3 spells CASSELAGGPDTQYF. The CDR3 DNA follows: TGTGCCAGCAGTGAACTAGCGGGGGGGCCAGATACGCAGTATTTT.

The chain combines TRBV4-3 with TRBJ1-2, with a possible D match to TRBD1 (5 bases). The CDR3 totals 14 residues. V lost 1 base to trimming and J lost 7 bases, with 13 bases between them. Germline V gene sequence: CDR1 LGHNA, CDR2 YSLEER. CDR3 loop: CASSQGQGAGGYTF. CDR3 nucleotide sequence: TGCGCCAGCAGCCAAGGCCAGGGAGCGGGTGGCTACACCTTC.

This rearrangement joins TRBV7-9 to TRBJ1-6; TRBD1 matches at 9 bases. The CDR3 covers 15 residues. Germline values: CDR1 SEHNR, CDR2 FQNEAQ (reference sequence). The trim removed 1 base at V and 5 bases at J, leaving 0 bases unmatched. CDR3 residues: CASSLGQGDNSPLHF. DNA of the CDR3: TGTGCCAGCAGCTTAGGACAGGGGGATAATTCACCCCTCCACTTT.

The chain combines TRBV2 with TRBJ2-1, with a possible D match to TRBD2 (7 bases). The V gene lost 8 bases and the J gene lost 3 bases, with 17 bases spanning the gap. Germline values: CDR1 SNHLY, CDR2 FYNNEI. This CDR3 comprises 15 residues. CDR3 nucleotide sequence: TGTGCCAGCCAAAGGGGGGCGGGGGTCTACAATGAGCAGTTCTTC. This translates into CASQRGAGVYNEQFF.

V gene TRBV4-3 combines with J gene TRBJ2-5, with D possibly TRBD1 on 6 matching bases. Trimming pared 0 bases from V and 5 bases from J, leaving 16 bases between. Germline V lookup: CDR1 LGHNA, CDR2 YSLEER. This CDR3 is built from 16 residues. Written as DNA, the CDR3 is TGCGCCAGCAGCCAAGATCCAGGGGCAGGTTCCGAGACCCAGTACTTC. Protein sequence: CASSQDPGAGSETQYF.

DNA of the CDR3: TGTGCCAGTAGTATAGAACCGGTCGGGGTCAGGACTGAAGCTTTCTTT. It codes for CASSIEPVGVRTEAFF. The chain uses TRBV19 and TRBJ1-1; no clear D gene. Trimming stripped 0 bases from V and 5 bases from J, with 16 bases between. Germline V CDR1 and CDR2: LNHDA, SQIVND (reference sequence). The CDR3 loop spans 16 amino acids.

The chain combines TRBV11-3 with TRBJ2-5; D is perhaps TRBD2 (6 bases). This CDR3 has 14 amino acids. Per germline, CDR1 SGHNT and CDR2 YENEEA. V dropped 5 bases and J dropped 4 bases, with 14 bases sitting between them. The CDR3 region has the DNA TGTGCCAGCAGCCTATATGGGGGGTCAGAGACCCAGTACTTC. Its protein product is CASSLYGGSETQYF.